This TCR beta chain was captured by sequencing in a study of CD8 T cells in ankylosing spondylitis. TCRdb processed the 5' RACE reads anew with MiXCR; each CDR3 protein has one entry. The sample has 50,000 to 75,000 distinct CDR3 sequences, more than 5.5% seen once; the top ten hold around 5%. Germline lookup yields CDR1 LNHDA and CDR2 SQIVND (reference sequence). V lost 3 bases to trimming and J lost 5 bases; unmatched junction nucleotides: 5. The CDR3 spans 15 residues. The specimen was synovial fluid, either unsorted or a sorted T cell fraction (not recorded which). This TCR derives from a male donor with ankylosing spondylitis. The V call is TRBV19, the J call TRBJ2-1, with 9 positions matching TRBD1. This CDR3 is CASSIRQGGNNEQFF. For the CDR3, the DNA is TGTGCCAGTAGTATTCGACAGGGGGGGAACAATGAGCAGTTCTTC.